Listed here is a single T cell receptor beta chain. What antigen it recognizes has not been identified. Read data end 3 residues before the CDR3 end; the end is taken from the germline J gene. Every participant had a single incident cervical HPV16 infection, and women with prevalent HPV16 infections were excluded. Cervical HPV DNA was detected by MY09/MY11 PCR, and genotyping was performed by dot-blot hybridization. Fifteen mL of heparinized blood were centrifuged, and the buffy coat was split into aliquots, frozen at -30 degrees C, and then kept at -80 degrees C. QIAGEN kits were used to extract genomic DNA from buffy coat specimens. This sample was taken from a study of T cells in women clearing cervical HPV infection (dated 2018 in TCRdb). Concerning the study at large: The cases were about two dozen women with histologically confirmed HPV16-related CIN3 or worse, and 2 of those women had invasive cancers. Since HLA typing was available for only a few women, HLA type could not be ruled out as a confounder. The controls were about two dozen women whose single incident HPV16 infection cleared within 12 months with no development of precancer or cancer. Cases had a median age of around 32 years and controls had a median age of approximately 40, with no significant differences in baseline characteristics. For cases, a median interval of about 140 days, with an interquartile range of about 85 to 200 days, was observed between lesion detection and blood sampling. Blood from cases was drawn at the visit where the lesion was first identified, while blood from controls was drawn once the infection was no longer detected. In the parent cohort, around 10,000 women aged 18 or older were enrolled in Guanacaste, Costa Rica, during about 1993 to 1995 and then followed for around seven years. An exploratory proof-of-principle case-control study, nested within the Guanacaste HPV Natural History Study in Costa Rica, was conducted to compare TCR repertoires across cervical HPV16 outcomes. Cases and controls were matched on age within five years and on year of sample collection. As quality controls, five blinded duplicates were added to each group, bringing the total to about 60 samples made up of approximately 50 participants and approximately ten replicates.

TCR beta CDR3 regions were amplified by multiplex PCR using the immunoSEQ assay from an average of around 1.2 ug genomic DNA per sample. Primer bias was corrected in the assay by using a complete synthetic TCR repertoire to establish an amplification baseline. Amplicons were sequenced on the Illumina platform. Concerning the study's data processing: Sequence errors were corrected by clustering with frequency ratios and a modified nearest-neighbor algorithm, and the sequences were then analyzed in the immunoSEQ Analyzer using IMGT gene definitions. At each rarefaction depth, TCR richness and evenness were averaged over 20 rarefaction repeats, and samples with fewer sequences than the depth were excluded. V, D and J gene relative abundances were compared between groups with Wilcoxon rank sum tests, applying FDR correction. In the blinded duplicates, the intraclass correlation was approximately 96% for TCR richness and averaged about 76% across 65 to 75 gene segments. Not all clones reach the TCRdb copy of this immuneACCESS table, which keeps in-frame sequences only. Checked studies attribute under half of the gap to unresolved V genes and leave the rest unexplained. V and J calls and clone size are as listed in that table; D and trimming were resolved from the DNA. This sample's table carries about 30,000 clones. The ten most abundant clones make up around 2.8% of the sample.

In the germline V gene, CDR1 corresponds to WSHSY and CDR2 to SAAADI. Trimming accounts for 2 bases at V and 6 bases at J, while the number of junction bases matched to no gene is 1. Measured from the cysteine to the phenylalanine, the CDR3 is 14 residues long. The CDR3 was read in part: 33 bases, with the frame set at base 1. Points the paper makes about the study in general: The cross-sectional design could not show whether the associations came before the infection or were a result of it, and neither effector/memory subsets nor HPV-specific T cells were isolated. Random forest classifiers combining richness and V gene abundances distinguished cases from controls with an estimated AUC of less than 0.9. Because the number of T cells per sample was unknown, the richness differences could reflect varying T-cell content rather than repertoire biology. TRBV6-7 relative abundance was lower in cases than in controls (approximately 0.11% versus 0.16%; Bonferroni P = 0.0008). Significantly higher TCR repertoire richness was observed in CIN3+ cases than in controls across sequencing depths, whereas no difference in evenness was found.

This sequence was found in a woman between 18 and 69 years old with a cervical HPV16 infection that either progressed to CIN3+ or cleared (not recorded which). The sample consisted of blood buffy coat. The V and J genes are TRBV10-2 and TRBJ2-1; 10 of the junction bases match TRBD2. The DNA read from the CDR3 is TGCGCCAGCAGTGAGGCTAGCGGGGGCAATGAG. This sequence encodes CASSEASGGNE. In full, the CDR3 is CASSEASGGNEQFF.